Each of the 11 T cell receptor beta chains below was sequenced from the same sample in a study of T cell responses to AZD1222 COVID-19 vaccine. Sequencing used immunoSEQ multiplex PCR; TCRdb keeps in-frame clones, though not all of them. The sample lists 150,000 to 190,000 clones, roughly 90% occurring once. The material was peripheral blood, obtained 28 days after the second AZD1222 dose. The source of these receptors is an adult who received the AZD1222 COVID-19 vaccine.

V gene TRBV7-9 combines with J gene TRBJ1-1, with D maybe TRBD1 (5 bases). The germline V and J ends were trimmed by 4 bases and 1 base, with 7 bases remaining between them. CDR3 length: 13 residues. Germline V gene sequence: CDR1 SEHNR, CDR2 FQNEAQ (reference sequence). The CDR3 region has the DNA TGTGCCAGCAGCTCCCAGGGGAACACTGAAGCTTTCTTT. Translation gives CASSSQGNTEAFF.

This rearrangement joins TRBV5-3 to TRBJ2-1; a possible D gene is TRBD1 (5 bases). TRBV5-3 is placed among ORFs of uncertain function. The CDR3 covers 14 residues. The V gene lost 1 base and the J gene lost 5 bases, with 10 bases spanning the gap. In nucleotides, the CDR3 is TGTGCCAGAAGCTTGAGGCAGGGTAACAATGAGCAGTTCTTC. Protein: CARSLRQGNNEQFF.

This clone was recorded once. The gene calls are TRBV6-1 and TRBJ2-7, with TRBD1 matching 7 bases. The CDR3 is made up of 17 amino acids. V lost 1 base, J lost 6 bases, and 15 bases stayed unmatched. The V gene's germline CDR1 is MNHNS and CDR2 SASEGT. The chain's CDR3 is CASSEGEWGQIGAEQYF. In DNA form, the CDR3 reads TGTGCCAGCAGTGAAGGAGAGTGGGGACAGATAGGGGCCGAGCAGTACTTC.

As concerns this clone: Other nucleotide sequences from this sample produce the same CDR3. The V call is TRBV19, the J call TRBJ2-7; 8 nucleotides line up with TRBD2. This CDR3 comprises 15 residues. The junction had 8 bases not matched to a gene; V was cut back by 3 bases and J by 4 bases. The V gene's germline CDR1 is LNHDA and CDR2 SQIVND (reference sequence). CDR3 region: CASSIPGGSSYEQYF. In nucleotides, the CDR3 is TGTGCCAGTAGTATTCCGGGAGGGAGTTCTTACGAGCAGTACTTC. Combining the CDR3 with reference TRBV19 and TRBJ2-7 gives the whole variable domain DGGITQSPKYLFRKEGQNVTLSCEQNLNHDAMYWYRQDPGQGLRLIYYSQIVNDFQKGDIAEGYSVSREKKESFPLTVTSAQKNPTAFYLCASSIPGGSSYEQYFGPGTRLTVT.

V is TRBV18 and J is TRBJ1-1, with TRBD1 matching over 7 bases. This CDR3 contains 15 residues. The V and J ends lost 1 base and 1 base, in that order; junction bases with no gene match: 3. Germline V gene lookup returns CDR1 KGHSH and CDR2 LQKENI. The CDR3 DNA sequence: TGTGCCAGCTCACCACAGGGGGCTCCGAACACTGAAGCTTTCTTT. Its translation is CASSPQGAPNTEAFF. Based on the CDR3 plus reference TRBV18 and TRBJ1-1, the full variable domain is NAGVMQNPRHLVRRRGQEARLRCSPMKGHSHVYWYRQLPEEGLKFMVYLQKENIIDESGMPKERFSAEFPKEGPSILRIQQVVRGDSAAYFCASSPQGAPNTEAFFGQGTRLTVV.

This clone was picked up one time. The chain employs TRBV24-1 and TRBJ1-1; tentative D call: TRBD1 (5 bases). The V and J ends lost 1 base and 11 bases respectively, with 13 bases between them. Germline lookup yields CDR1 KGHDR and CDR2 SFDVKD. The CDR3 sequence is 13 residues long. CDR3 region: CATSDLGIGGAFF. CDR3 nucleotides: TGTGCCACCAGTGATTTAGGGATCGGGGGTGCTTTCTTT.

This rearrangement joins TRBV2 to TRBJ1-1; D unclear. This CDR3 has 13 amino acids. Trimming stripped 11 bases from V and 1 base from J, with 14 bases between. Germline V gene sequence: CDR1 SNHLY, CDR2 FYNNEI. The CDR3 DNA sequence: TGTGCCGGAACCATGTTCAGGAACACTGAAGCTTTCTTT. Protein product: CAGTMFRNTEAFF.

The rearrangement uses TRBV19 and TRBJ1-5, with D uncertain. This CDR3 is 13 amino acids long. The V and J ends lost 10 bases and 8 bases respectively, with 18 bases between them. Germline V gene lookup returns CDR1 LNHDA and CDR2 SQIVND (reference sequence). DNA for the CDR3: TGTGCCACAGCGTGGGGTTTAAATGAGCCCCAGCATTTT. Protein product: CATAWGLNEPQHF.

V usage is TRBV30 and J usage is TRBJ1-1; TRBD1 might be the D (5 bases). V lost 6 bases to trimming and J lost 6 bases, with 14 bases between them. Germline V lookup: CDR1 GTSNPN, CDR2 SVGIG (reference sequence). The CDR3 sequence is 12 residues long. The CDR3 region is CACLGLPAEAFF. The CDR3 coding sequence is TGTGCCTGCTTGGGACTCCCGGCTGAAGCTTTCTTT.

The rearrangement links TRBV10-3 to TRBJ1-3; weak D call: TRBD1 (6 bases). Trimming took 10 bases from V and 2 from J, leaving 12 bases between them. Germline V lookup: CDR1 ENHRY, CDR2 SYGVKD. This CDR3 is built from 13 residues. CDR3 sequence: CATGDTTGNTIYF. The DNA for the CDR3 is TGTGCCACCGGGGACACCACTGGAAACACCATATATTTT.

This clone showed up just a few times. The chain links TRBV30 to TRBJ1-6; D is possibly TRBD1 (6 bases). Germline-derived CDR1 and CDR2 are GTSNPN and SVGIG (reference sequence). Trimming cost V 7 bases and J 7 bases, with 20 bases left between them. This CDR3 is built from 15 residues. CDR3 nucleotides: TGTGCCTCGCCGGGGGGCCCTCACGGGAATTCACCCCTCCACTTT. Translating it yields CASPGGPHGNSPLHF.